This entry lists 5 T cell receptor beta chains sequenced from one sample in a study of T cells in women clearing cervical HPV infection. The assay was immunoSEQ multiplex PCR, and TCRdb's table has in-frame clones only and misses some. This table holds 39,000 or so clones. Sequencing was performed on blood buffy coat. The receptors stem from a woman aged 18 to 75 with a cervical HPV16 infection that either progressed to CIN3+ or cleared (not recorded which).

This clone ranks as large in terms of frequency. The chain's CDR3 is CASSPTRRSYNEQFF. The covered CDR3 bases are TGTGCCAGCAGTCCCACTAGGAGGTCCTACAATGAG. This chain uses TRBV9 with TRBJ2-1, with D maybe TRBD2 (5 bases). Sequencing ends 3 residues short of the CDR3 end; the germline J gene provides the rest. The V end lost 5 bases, the J end lost 1 base, and 13 bases lay between the germline ends. Germline V CDR1 and CDR2: SGDLS, YYNGEE. This CDR3 is 15 amino acids long.

Concerning this clone: The read comes to an end 3 residues before the CDR3 does, leaving the germline J gene to fill in the end. This rearrangement joins TRBV7-3 to TRBJ1-2; D is possibly TRBD1 (6 bases). The length of the CDR3 is 14 residues. Per the germline V gene, CDR1 is SGHTA and CDR2 is FQGTGA. V lost 5 bases and J lost 0, with 10 bases in between. CDR3 sequence: CASSPQGSNYGYTF. CDR3 DNA, as far as it was read: TGTGCCAGCAGCCCCCAGGGGTCTAACTATGGC.

About this clone itself: From the germline J gene comes the end of the CDR3, since the read stops 3 residues before it. V and J are TRBV20-1 and TRBJ2-7; D is undetermined. V was trimmed by 4 bases and J by 3 bases, leaving 4 bases between them. Germline lookup yields CDR1 DFQATT and CDR2 SNEGSKA (reference sequence). The CDR3 spans 10 residues. The CDR3 protein is CSAKHYEQYF. The DNA read from the CDR3 is TGCAGTGCTAAACACTACGAG.

Comment on this clone: Sequencing ends 3 residues short of the CDR3 end; the germline J gene provides the rest. The rearrangement uses TRBV10-3 and TRBJ2-3, with 10 bases aligning to TRBD1. Trimming at V came to 10 bases and at J to 2 bases, leaving 6 bases not matched to a gene. Per germline, CDR1 ENHRY and CDR2 SYGVKD. The CDR3 totals 14 residues. CDR3 sequence: CATGTGVYTDTQYF. The CDR3 DNA, read in part, is TGTGCCACCGGGACAGGGGTCTACACAGATACG.

With respect to this clone: The read stops 3 residues short of the end of the CDR3; the missing end is completed from the germline J gene. The rearrangement joins TRBV19 to TRBJ1-2; D may be TRBD1 (6 bases). Germline CDR1 reads LNHDA; CDR2 reads SQIVND (reference sequence). This CDR3 is built from 11 residues. CDR3 DNA (partial): TGTGCCAGTAGTATGGACAGATTT. Translating gives CASSMDRF. The entire CDR3 sequence reads CASSMDRFYTF.